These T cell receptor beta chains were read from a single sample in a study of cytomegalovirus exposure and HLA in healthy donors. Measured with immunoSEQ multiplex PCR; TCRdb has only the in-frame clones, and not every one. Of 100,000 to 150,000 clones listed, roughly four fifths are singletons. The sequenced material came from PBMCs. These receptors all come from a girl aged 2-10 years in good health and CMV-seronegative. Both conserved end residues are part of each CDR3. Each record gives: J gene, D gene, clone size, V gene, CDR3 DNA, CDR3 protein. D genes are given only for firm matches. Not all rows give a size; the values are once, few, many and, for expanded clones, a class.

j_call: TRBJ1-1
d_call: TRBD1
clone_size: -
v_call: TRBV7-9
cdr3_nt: TGTGCCAGCAGCTTAGCGCAGGGGGCGCGGTCTGAAGCTTTCTTT
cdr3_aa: CASSLAQGARSEAFF

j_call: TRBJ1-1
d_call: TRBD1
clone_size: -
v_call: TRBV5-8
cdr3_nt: TGTGCCAGCAGCCCCCGTCGAGGCAGTGTCGGACAGGTGGGCACTGAAGCTTTCTTT
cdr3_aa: CASSPRRGSVGQVGTEAFF

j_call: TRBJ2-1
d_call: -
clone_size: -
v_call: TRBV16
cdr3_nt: TGTGCCAGCAGCCAATCGCTAAAGGACATTGCCTACAATGAGCAGTTCTTC
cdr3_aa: CASSQSLKDIAYNEQFF

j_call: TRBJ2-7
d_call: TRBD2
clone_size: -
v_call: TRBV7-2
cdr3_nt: TGTGCCAGCAGCTATAGCGGGAGGAGCTCCTACGAGCAGTACTTC
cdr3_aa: CASSYSGRSSYEQYF

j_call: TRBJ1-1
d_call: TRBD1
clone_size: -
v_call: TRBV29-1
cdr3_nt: TGCAGCGTTATGCTTGCACACAGGGGGAAGAACACTGAAGCTTTCTTT
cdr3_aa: CSVMLAHRGKNTEAFF

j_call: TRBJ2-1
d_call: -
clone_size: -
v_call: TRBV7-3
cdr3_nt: TGTGCCAGCAGCTTCTCGGGACTGACAGACAATGAGCAGTTCTTC
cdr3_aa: CASSFSGLTDNEQFF

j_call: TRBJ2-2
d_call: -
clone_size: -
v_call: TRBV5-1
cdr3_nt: TGCGCCAGCAGCGGGTCGGACACGAACACCGGGGAGCTGTTTTTT
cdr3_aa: CASSGSDTNTGELFF

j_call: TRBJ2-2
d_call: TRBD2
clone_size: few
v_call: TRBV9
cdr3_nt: TGTGCCAGCAGCGGGCCTAGCGGGAGTTACACCGGGGAGCTGTTTTTT
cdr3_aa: CASSGPSGSYTGELFF

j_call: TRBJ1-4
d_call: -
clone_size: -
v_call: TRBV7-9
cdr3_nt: TGTGCCAGCAGCTTAGTCCAGGGGACTAATGAAAAACTGTTTTTT
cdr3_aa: CASSLVQGTNEKLFF

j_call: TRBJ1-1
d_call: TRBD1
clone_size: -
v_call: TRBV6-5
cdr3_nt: TGTGCCAGCAGTTACGAGGCCAGGGGGCGAACTGAAGCTTTCTTT
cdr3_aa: CASSYEARGRTEAFF

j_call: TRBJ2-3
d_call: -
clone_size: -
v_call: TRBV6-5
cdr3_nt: TGTGCCAGCAGCCAGAGGACAGCTAGCACAGATACGCAGTATTTT
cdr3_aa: CASSQRTASTDTQYF

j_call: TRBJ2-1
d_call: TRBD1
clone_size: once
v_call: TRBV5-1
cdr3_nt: TGCGCCAGCACCATCCTCCCGGGACAGGGGGGAGATGAGCAGTTCTTC
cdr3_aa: CASTILPGQGGDEQFF

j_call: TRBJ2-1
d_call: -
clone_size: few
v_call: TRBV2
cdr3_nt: TGTGCCAGCATTAGTGGGAGGCAAGCCTACAATGAGCAGTTCTTC
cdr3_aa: CASISGRQAYNEQFF

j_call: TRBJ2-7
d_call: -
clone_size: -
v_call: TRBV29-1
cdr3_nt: TGCAGCGCAAGGAGGGCCTTAACCTACGAGCAGTACTTC
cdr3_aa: CSARRALTYEQYF